Shown below are 7 T cell receptor beta chains from a single sample sequenced in a study of tumor-infiltrating lymphocytes in primary liver carcinoma (dated by TCRdb to 2017 to 2019). Without any cell sorting, total RNA and DNA were co-extracted from about 20-30 mg of bulk tissue using the AllPrep DNA/RNA mini kit. These reads were obtained on an Illumina HiSeq 2500. TCRbeta-specific cDNA was reverse-transcribed from around 500 ng total RNA using a constant-region primer and ProtoScript II reverse transcriptase. The TCRbeta libraries were prepared through three rounds of nested multiplex PCR following a slightly modified ARM-PCR procedure. Multiplex TRBV1-TRBV30 forward primers and a Cbeta reverse primer were used in the first two PCR rounds, each of which was run for approximately 10 cycles. Starting from the raw public reads, TCRdb applied fastp trimming at Q25, assembled clones with MiXCR and retained in-frame beta chains. Rows are combined by CDR3 protein, so each entry shows the most common genes and DNA. The sample profile shows roughly 100,000 distinct CDR3 sequences; approximately 80% of them were found once. The ten largest clones add up to about a fifth of the sample.

Sequencing input: liver tumor tissue from sampling region 3. The label giving this sample's cell subset or site can be read as: tumor region T3, left-lateral pole. Every receptor here comes from a middle-aged man with primary liver carcinoma and hepatitis B virus infection.

This clonotype was detected a few times. One junction end disagrees with the germline gene, perhaps due to a read error. The chain is built from TRBV29-1 and TRBJ2-3; D call uncertain. CDR3 size: 11 residues. The germline V gene has CDR1 SQVTM and CDR2 ANQGSEA. The CDR3 nucleotides are TGCAGTGTTGGGTCTTCAGATACGCAGTATTTT. Encoded protein: CSVGSSDTQYF.

A remark on this clonotype: One end of the junction varies from germline; a read error may be responsible. The chain combines TRBV4-3 with TRBJ2-1, with D uncertain. The DNA end lines up better with TRBJ2-7; the J call may be wrong. Germline CDR1 is LGHNA and CDR2 is YSLEER. This CDR3 spans 16 amino acids. The CDR3 DNA reads TGCCCCAGCGCCCAAGATCCCTACTCAGAATACAATGAGCAGTACTTC. It yields the protein CPSAQDPYSEYNEQYF.

The genes are TRBV29-1 and TRBJ2-1, with TRBD2 matching 9 bases. Germline V lookup: CDR1 SQVTM, CDR2 ANQGSEA. CDR3 length: 15 amino acids. The DNA of the CDR3 is TGCAACGTGAGCGGGACTAGCAGGAGAGGCGATGAGCAGTTCTTC. Its protein product is CNVSGTSRRGDEQFF.

This clonotype was seen a single time. Its ends do not fully match the called genes, so a read error is possible. This rearrangement joins TRBV5-4 to TRBJ2-6, with D tentatively TRBD1 (5 bases). CDR1 is SGHNT and CDR2 is YYREEE in the germline V gene (reference sequence). The CDR3 has 17 amino acids. Written as DNA, the CDR3 is TGTGCCAGCAGTCCCGGGTCTTTCTTCTCTGGGGCCAACGTCCCGACTTTC. As protein: CASSPGSFFSGANVPTF. Drawing the rest from reference TRBV5-4 and TRBJ2-6, the complete variable domain is ETGVTQSPTHLIKTRGQQVTLRCSSQSGHNTVSWYQQALGQGPQFIFQYYREEENGRGNFPPRFSGLQFPNYSSELNVNALELDDSALYLCASSPGSFFSGANVPTFGAGSRLTVL.

In regard to this clonotype: The conserved phenylalanine or tryptophan normally closing the CDR3 is absent here, so this likely arose from a read error. The rearrangement joins TRBV10-3 to TRBJ1-3; D remains unclear. This CDR3 contains 16 residues. CDR1 ENHRY and CDR2 SYGVKD come from the germline V gene. The CDR3 region is CDISEPKWARGNTIYL. The CDR3 nucleotides are TGTGACATCAGTGAGCCAAAATGGGCGCGGGGAAACACCATATATCTT.

The rearrangement uses TRBV7-2 and TRBJ1-5; perhaps TRBD1 as D (5 bases). With 3 bases removed from V and 4 bases from J, the gap between germline ends came to 16 bases. The CDR3 runs to 16 residues. Germline V lookup: CDR1 SGHTA, CDR2 FQGNSA. The CDR3 DNA reads as TGTGCCAGCAGCTTCCATGGGGCAGGAGGTAATCAGCCCCAGCATTTT. It specifies CASSFHGAGGNQPQHF.

In DNA, the CDR3 is TGTGCCAGCACCAACGCAGGGGGCAAGGAGACCCAGTACTTC. It yields the protein CASTNAGGKETQYF. This chain connects TRBV6-5 to TRBJ2-5; 8 bases map to TRBD1. This CDR3 region has 14 residues. The V segment lost 7 bases and the J segment 5 bases; nucleotides outside the gene matches: 9. Germline CDR1 MNHEY, CDR2 SVGAGI.